The 10 T cell receptor beta chains listed next were all sequenced from one sample in a study of PD-L1 blockade in urothelial cancer. As for time point: pretreatment peripheral blood. This table comes from immunoSEQ multiplex PCR, and its TCRdb copy is limited to in-frame clones, with some not included. Of 130,000 or so clones in the sample, around 84% are singletons; the top ten hold 3% to 4%. The sample in question was PBMCs, obtained around atezolizumab (anti-PD-L1) treatment. These TCRs come from a man aged 50-59 years with urothelial cancer.

The chain links TRBV28 to TRBJ2-2; the D gene is possibly TRBD1 (6 bases). Germline lookup yields CDR1 MDHEN and CDR2 SYDVKM. V was cut by 5 bases and J by 6 bases, with 16 bases left in between. The CDR3 extends over 15 amino acids. CDR3 amino acids: CASSPHRVQAGELFF. In DNA, the CDR3 is TGTGCCAGCAGTCCACACAGGGTACAGGCCGGGGAGCTGTTTTTT.

In this sample, this clone turned up once. The chain recombines TRBV11-2 with TRBJ2-7; 9 nucleotides line up with TRBD2. The J segment lost 0 bases and the V segment lost 5 bases, leaving 8 bases of the junction unmatched. The CDR3 is 16 amino acids. Per the germline V gene, CDR1 is SGHAT and CDR2 is FQNNGV. The CDR3 DNA reads TGTGCCAGCAGCCAAACTAGCGGGTATAACTCCTACGAGCAGTACTTC. It specifies CASSQTSGYNSYEQYF.

Notes on this clone: Sequence at one end of the junction differs from germline and may be a read error. The CDR3 DNA reads TGTGCCTGGTCTGGGGGACTAGCCTCCCACGAGCAGTACTTC. This translates into CAWSGGLASHEQYF. The chain employs TRBV30 and TRBJ2-7, with TRBD2 identical over 9 bases. Germline V gives CDR1 GTSNPN, CDR2 SVGIG (reference sequence). The length of the CDR3 is 14 residues.

This clone is a singleton in its sample. The chain employs TRBV4-1 and TRBJ2-5; 12 nucleotides line up with TRBD1. The germline V gene has CDR1 MGHRA and CDR2 YSYEKL. The CDR3 is 16 residues long. V lost 3 bases to trimming and J lost 4 bases; unmatched junction nucleotides: 6. The CDR3 region has the DNA TGCGCCAGCAGCCAGTCCGGGACAGGGGGCGGAGAGACCCAGTACTTC. It codes for CASSQSGTGGGETQYF.

The V gene is TRBV6-5, the J gene TRBJ1-1; 8 bases match TRBD1. J gave up 0 bases and V 4 bases, and 1 base lay outside the gene matches. This CDR3 comprises 14 residues. CDR1 and CDR2 (germline): MNHEY, SVGAGI. The CDR3 DNA sequence: TGTGCCAGCAGTTCCAGGGGGCTGAACACTGAAGCTTTCTTT. Its translation: CASSSRGLNTEAFF.

With regard to this clone: One junction end disagrees with the germline gene, perhaps due to a read error. The genes are TRBV7-6 and TRBJ1-3; D gene ambiguous. Germline values: CDR1 SGHVS, CDR2 FNYEAQ. The length of the CDR3 is 12 residues. The CDR3 loop is CASSSSVNTIYF. CDR3 nucleotide sequence: TGTGCCAGCAGCTCTTCTGTAAACACCATATATTTT. The full variable domain, in which reference TRBV7-6 and TRBJ1-3 provide the parts outside the CDR3, is GAGVSQSPRYKVTKRGQDVALRCDPISGHVSLYWYRQALGQGPEFLTYFNYEAQQDKSGLPNDRFSAERPEGSISTLTIQRTEQRDSAMYRCASSSSVNTIYFGEGSWLTVV.

This clone was observed once. The rearrangement links TRBV5-6 to TRBJ2-3; the D is unclear. Trimming stripped 2 bases from V and 1 base from J, with 8 bases between. This CDR3 comprises 14 residues. Germline V CDR1 and CDR2: SGHDT, YYEEEE. The CDR3 DNA reads as TGTGCCAGCAGCTTCGTAACGGGCACAGATACGCAGTATTTT. Protein: CASSFVTGTDTQYF.

The V gene is TRBV28, the J gene TRBJ2-5; D is perhaps TRBD2 (5 bases). The CDR3 sequence is 12 residues long. Germline CDR1 and CDR2: MDHEN and SYDVKM. Deletions cut 7 bases from V and 5 bases from J, with 11 bases between. This CDR3 reads CASNAGPETQYF. The CDR3 nucleotides are TGTGCCAGCAATGCGGGCCCGGAGACCCAGTACTTC. The full variable domain, with the rest looked up from reference TRBV28 and TRBJ2-5, is DVKVTQSSRYLVKRTGEKVFLECVQDMDHENMFWYRQDPGLGLRLIYFSYDVKMKEKGDIPEGYSVSREKKERFSLILESASTNQTSMYLCASNAGPETQYFGPGTRLLVL.

This clone is a singleton in its sample. The V gene is TRBV28, the J gene TRBJ1-3; 7 bases map to TRBD1. V gave up 2 bases and J gave up 2 bases; unmatched junction bases: 3. CDR3 length equals 15 residues. Germline V lookup: CDR1 MDHEN, CDR2 SYDVKM. CDR3 bases: TGTGCCAGCAGTTTACTAGACAGGGCTGGAAACACCATATATTTT. Its protein is CASSLLDRAGNTIYF. Variable domain in full (rest from reference TRBV28 and TRBJ1-3): DVKVTQSSRYLVKRTGEKVFLECVQDMDHENMFWYRQDPGLGLRLIYFSYDVKMKEKGDIPEGYSVSREKKERFSLILESASTNQTSMYLCASSLLDRAGNTIYFGEGSWLTVV.

The genes are TRBV5-1 and TRBJ2-5; D perhaps matches TRBD1 (6 bases). CDR3 size: 14 residues. Trimming pared 6 bases from V and 1 base from J, leaving 13 bases between. Germline V CDR1 and CDR2: SGHRS, YFSETQ. The CDR3 nucleotides read TGCGCCAGCAACCTACAGGGACGCCAAGAGACCCAGTACTTC. It is translated as CASNLQGRQETQYF.